These 20 T cell receptor beta chains were sequenced from one sample in a study of beta chain features in type 1 diabetes. Study findings and constraints: Type 1 diabetes patients showed a moderate but significant shortening of TCRB CDR3s in all four CD4+ subsets.

The sequenced template was cDNA made from the entire isolated RNA. Libraries were prepared by immunoSEQ multiplex PCR; TCRdb keeps only in-frame clonotypes and omits some of them. This sample has 300,000 to 350,000 clones, with roughly 14% found just once. These receptors are not linked to any known antigen. Sequences were obtained from naive CD4+ T cells from blood. Source of these receptors: a woman younger than 30 with type 1 diabetes.

The J gene is TRBJ2-2, the V gene TRBV29-1; the match to TRBD2 covers 15 bases. Trimming removed 7 bases from V and 1 base from J; junction bases left unmatched: 4. The CDR3 covers 16 residues. Germline CDR1 reads SQVTM; CDR2 reads ANQGSEA. The CDR3 reads CSGGGLAGGNTGELFF. CDR3 DNA sequence: TGCAGCGGGGGGGGACTAGCGGGAGGGAACACCGGGGAGCTGTTTTTT.

The sample holds a few counts of this clone. The chain combines TRBV7-9 with TRBJ2-5, with a tentative D call TRBD2 (5 bases). In germline, CDR1 is SEHNR, CDR2 FQNEAQ (reference sequence). The CDR3 extends over 13 amino acids. V shed 1 base and J shed 3 bases, with 6 bases lying between them. The CDR3 reads CASSLGLKETQYF. For the CDR3, the DNA is TGTGCCAGCAGCTTAGGACTAAAAGAGACCCAGTACTTC.

This clone came up a few times. The chain recombines TRBV7-3 with TRBJ2-4; 9 bases are shared with TRBD1. This CDR3 region has 14 residues. CDR1 is SGHTA, CDR2 FQGTGA, per germline. The junction had 6 bases not matched to a gene; V was cut back by 4 bases and J by 8 bases. The CDR3 loop reads CASSSGQGRHIQYF. The CDR3 DNA sequence: TGTGCCAGCAGCTCGGGACAGGGAAGGCACATTCAGTACTTC.

The CDR3 region has the DNA TGTGCCAGCAGCCCAAGCAGGGCTCAGGGCTACGAGCAGTACGTC. Protein product: CASSPSRAQGYEQYV. The chain is built from TRBV7-8 and TRBJ2-7, with D perhaps TRBD1 (5 bases). The CDR3 covers 15 residues. The germline V and J ends were trimmed by 5 bases and 3 bases, with 17 bases remaining between them. CDR1 is SGHVS and CDR2 is FQNEAQ in the germline V gene.

The rearrangement uses TRBV2 and TRBJ2-3; 11 nucleotides match TRBD2. The CDR3 is 15 residues long. Unmatched junction bases numbered 5, after V lost 8 bases and J lost 1 base. Per the germline V gene, CDR1 is SNHLY and CDR2 is FYNNEI. The CDR3 nucleotides read TGTGCCAGCGTACTAGCGGGAGCTGGCACAGATACGCAGTATTTT. Residues: CASVLAGAGTDTQYF.

This clone was picked up a small number of times. Additional DNA sequences in this sample encode the identical CDR3. This rearrangement joins TRBV28 to TRBJ2-5; D not resolved. Trimming shortened V by 5 bases and J by 5 bases, and 3 bases separated the two germline ends. Germline lookup yields CDR1 MDHEN and CDR2 SYDVKM. The CDR3 covers 10 residues. The CDR3 sequence: CASSRETQYF. The CDR3 nucleotides read TGTGCCAGCAGTCGGGAGACCCAGTACTTC.

The rearrangement joins TRBV6-5 to TRBJ2-7; perhaps TRBD2 as D (5 bases). CDR1 and CDR2 from the germline V gene are MNHEY and SVGAGI. V lost 0 bases and J 0 bases, leaving 9 bases between the germline ends. The CDR3 runs to 15 residues. CDR3: CASSYSVALSYEQYF. CDR3 coding DNA: TGTGCCAGCAGTTACTCGGTAGCGCTCTCCTACGAGCAGTACTTC.

The CDR3 coding sequence is TGTGCCAGCCAACCGGGACTAGCAGTTGACATTCAGTACTTC. Its protein product is CASQPGLAVDIQYF. The rearrangement links TRBV2 to TRBJ2-4, with 9 positions matching TRBD2. The CDR3 spans 14 residues. The V segment lost 8 bases and the J segment 8 bases; nucleotides outside the gene matches: 10. CDR1 is SNHLY, CDR2 FYNNEI, per germline.

The chain employs TRBV9 and TRBJ1-1, with 8 bases aligning to TRBD1. Trimming took 4 bases from V and 1 from J; bases not matched to a gene: 6. CDR1 SGDLS and CDR2 YYNGEE come from the germline V gene. The CDR3 length is 15 residues. The CDR3 protein is CASSTRTGPNTEAFF. In DNA, the CDR3 is TGTGCCAGCAGCACCCGGACAGGGCCGAACACTGAAGCTTTCTTT.

The genes are TRBV20-1 and TRBJ1-2, with D tentatively TRBD1 (6 bases). Germline V gene sequence: CDR1 DFQATT, CDR2 SNEGSKA (reference sequence). CDR3 length: 11 residues. The ends were cut back, 7 bases at V and 4 bases at J, with 10 bases in the middle. The CDR3 reads CSGRGSYGYTF. In DNA, the CDR3 is TGCAGTGGCAGGGGTAGCTATGGCTACACCTTC.

The rearrangement joins TRBV28 to TRBJ2-5, with 13 bases matching TRBD2. The CDR3 contains 16 residues. Germline V gene sequence: CDR1 MDHEN, CDR2 SYDVKM. V dropped 5 bases and J dropped 5; count of bases not matched to a gene: 8. This CDR3 reads CASSPWTSGSGETQYF. CDR3 bases: TGTGCCAGCAGTCCCTGGACTAGCGGGAGCGGTGAGACCCAGTACTTC. The full variable domain, completed using reference TRBV28 and TRBJ2-5, is DVKVTQSSRYLVKRTGEKVFLECVQDMDHENMFWYRQDPGLGLRLIYFSYDVKMKEKGDIPEGYSVSREKKERFSLILESASTNQTSMYLCASSPWTSGSGETQYFGPGTRLLVL.

The chain carries TRBV5-4 and TRBJ2-4; unclear D gene. CDR1 and CDR2 (germline): SGHNT, YYREEE (reference sequence). This CDR3 is 11 amino acids long. V was shortened by 4 bases and J by 10 bases, with 9 bases between the two germline ends. CDR3 protein: CASSPEWIQYF. CDR3 coding DNA: TGTGCCAGCAGCCCGGAGTGGATTCAGTACTTC.

With respect to this clone: One end of the junction varies from germline; a read error may be responsible. This chain connects TRBV19 to TRBJ2-1; 9 nucleotides match TRBD2. There are 15 residues in the CDR3. Germline V gene lookup returns CDR1 LNHDA and CDR2 SQIVND (reference sequence). The CDR3 loop reads CASRIGLAGTGEQFF. Here the CDR3 DNA reads TGTGCCAGTAGGATAGGGCTAGCGGGAACGGGTGAGCAGTTCTTC.

The V and J genes are TRBV7-3 and TRBJ2-2, with 8 bases matching TRBD1. Germline CDR1 is SGHTA and CDR2 is FQGTGA. CDR3 length: 15 amino acids. With V trimmed by 4 bases and J by 7 bases, 8 bases remained unmatched. CDR3 residues: CASSYRTGWNGELFF. As DNA, the CDR3 is TGTGCCAGCAGCTACCGGACAGGGTGGAACGGGGAGCTGTTTTTT.

This clone was counted between two and nine times. The J gene is TRBJ2-5, the V gene TRBV7-2, with 7 bases aligning to TRBD2. The V gene's germline CDR1 is SGHTA and CDR2 FQGNSA. There are 14 residues in the CDR3. Trimming took 3 bases from V and 4 from J; bases not matched to a gene: 5. The CDR3 protein is CASSLGGGVETQYF. The CDR3 DNA reads TGTGCCAGCAGCTTGGGGGGAGGGGTAGAGACCCAGTACTTC.

V gene TRBV7-3 combines with J gene TRBJ2-7; D is unresolved. CDR1 SGHTA and CDR2 FQGTGA come from the germline V gene. V was shortened by 3 bases and J by 1 base, with 7 bases between the two germline ends. The length of the CDR3 is 13 residues. The CDR3 DNA is TGTGCCAGCAGCTTTGGCGGTTCCTACGAGCAGTACTTC. This sequence encodes CASSFGGSYEQYF.

CDR3 loop: CASSPPTGGPWEQYF. The CDR3 region has the DNA TGTGCCAGCTCACCACCGACAGGGGGCCCCTGGGAGCAGTACTTC. V and J are TRBV18 and TRBJ2-7; 10 bases are a match to TRBD1. The length of the CDR3 is 15 residues. Germline V lookup: CDR1 KGHSH, CDR2 LQKENI. The junction had 6 bases not matched to a gene; V was cut back by 0 bases and J by 7 bases.

This clone has more than one count but fewer than ten. The chain employs TRBV6-1 and TRBJ1-5; tentatively, D is TRBD1 (6 bases). This CDR3 region has 14 residues. Trimming took 6 bases from V and 3 from J, leaving 12 bases between them. Germline V gene lookup returns CDR1 MNHNS and CDR2 SASEGT. CDR3: CASRQTGANQPQHF. The CDR3 region has the DNA TGTGCCAGCAGACAGACAGGCGCCAATCAGCCCCAGCATTTT.

The chain has TRBV28 and TRBJ2-6; TRBD1 agrees at 9 bases. This CDR3 region has 19 residues. V shed 5 bases and J 1 base; nucleotides not matched to a gene: 12. Germline V lookup: CDR1 MDHEN, CDR2 SYDVKM. The CDR3 region has the DNA TGTGCCAGCAGTCGTCCTTGGACAGGGGCCCAATCTGGGGCCAACGTCCTGACTTTC. Residues: CASSRPWTGAQSGANVLTF.

This chain connects TRBV30 to TRBJ1-5, with a tentative D call TRBD1 (6 bases). V lost 0 bases to trimming and J lost 6 bases, with 12 bases between them. Germline V CDR1 and CDR2: GTSNPN, SVGIG (reference sequence). The CDR3 loop spans 14 amino acids. The CDR3 loop is CAWSVFGGGQPQHF. The DNA for the CDR3 is TGTGCCTGGAGTGTATTTGGGGGCGGTCAGCCCCAGCATTTT.